The 11 T cell receptor beta chains below were found in one sample sequenced in a study of read filtering for tumor transcriptome and immune sequencing. Molecular barcoded adaptors covering alpha/delta and beta/gamma chains were used on roughly 400 ng RNA. TCRdb processed the reads anew with MiXCR; each CDR3 protein has one entry. The sample gives around 130,000 distinct CDR3 sequences, 10% to 15% of which show up once; 8% to 13% is in the top ten. Material for sequencing was a population of CD138-negative cells sorted from bone marrow. These receptors were obtained from a donor aged 40 or older with multiple myeloma.

In this sample, this clonotype turned up many times. The chain employs TRBV6-5 and TRBJ2-7; TRBD2 aligns across 8 bases. V trimming: 0 bases; J trimming: 6 bases; junction bases outside the gene matches: 7. CDR1 is MNHEY, CDR2 SVGAGI, per germline. There are 15 residues in the CDR3. The CDR3 protein is CASSYSTGGPREQYF. CDR3 bases: TGTGCCAGCAGTTACTCAACGGGAGGGCCACGCGAGCAGTACTTC.

As concerns this clonotype: A much larger clone is a single base away; this may be a read error. The chain couples TRBV2 to TRBJ1-5; possible D gene TRBD1, 5 bases. CDR1 is SNHLY, CDR2 FYNNEI, per germline. The CDR3 spans 14 residues. V gave up 6 bases and J gave up 5 bases, with 14 bases separating them. The DNA of the CDR3 is TGTGCCAGCAGACAATATGGCAGGGATCAGCCCCAGCATTTT. Encoded protein: CASRQYGRDQPQHF.

This clonotype has at least ten counts. The genes are TRBV3-1 and TRBJ2-3; no reliable D call. Trimming shortened V by 3 bases and J by 0 bases, and 4 bases separated the two germline ends. CDR3 length equals 13 residues. In germline, CDR1 is LGHDT, CDR2 YNNKEL (reference sequence). The CDR3 sequence: CASSQDSTDTQYF. In DNA form, the CDR3 reads TGTGCCAGCAGCCAGGATAGCACAGATACGCAGTATTTT.

This clonotype was seen many times. The chain carries TRBV6-6 and TRBJ2-1; 12 bases are shared with TRBD2. CDR1 is MNHNY and CDR2 is SVGAGI in the germline V gene (reference sequence). J lost 8 bases, V lost 9 bases, and 8 bases had no gene match. The CDR3 length is 14 residues. The CDR3 spells CASQGLAGGDEQFF. The CDR3 DNA reads as TGTGCCAGTCAGGGTCTAGCGGGAGGGGATGAGCAGTTCTTC.

The chain joins TRBV5-5 to TRBJ2-1; 13 bases agree with TRBD2. The CDR3 extends over 17 amino acids. Germline CDR1 and CDR2: SGHKS and YYEKEE (reference sequence). V gave up 3 bases and J gave up 8 bases; unmatched junction bases: 11. In DNA, the CDR3 is TGTGCCAGCAGCTCCCGGACTAGCGGGAGTAGGAGCGATGAGCAGTTCTTC. Protein: CASSSRTSGSRSDEQFF.

This clonotype was observed at least ten times. The chain combines TRBV2 with TRBJ2-1; D perhaps matches TRBD2 (5 bases). Trimming took off 4 bases at V and 6 bases at J, with 10 bases between the two ends. Per the germline V gene, CDR1 is SNHLY and CDR2 is FYNNEI. CDR3 length: 13 amino acids. CDR3: CASSVLEGNEQFF. CDR3 in DNA: TGTGCCAGCAGTGTTCTAGAGGGCAATGAGCAGTTCTTC.

This clonotype was detected ten times or more. The chain combines TRBV4-1 with TRBJ1-6; TRBD1 aligns across 11 bases. The CDR3 is made up of 16 amino acids. V lost 8 bases and J lost 6; bases outside the gene matches: 9. Germline lookup yields CDR1 MGHRA and CDR2 YSYEKL. Here the CDR3 reads CASAPGQGDLNSPLHF. CDR3 coding DNA: TGCGCCAGCGCCCCGGGACAGGGGGACCTTAATTCACCCCTCCACTTT.

At least ten counts were recorded for this clonotype. The V call is TRBV5-1, the J call TRBJ2-5, with 7 nucleotides matching TRBD1. Unmatched junction bases numbered 5, after V lost 0 bases and J lost 0 bases. The CDR3 totals 16 residues. Germline V gene data show CDR1 as SGHRS and CDR2 as YFSETQ. CDR3 sequence: CASSLVGTDHQETQYF. DNA of the CDR3: TGCGCCAGCAGCTTGGTCGGGACAGACCACCAAGAGACCCAGTACTTC.

J is TRBJ1-1 and V is TRBV5-1; possible D gene TRBD1, 5 bases. V lost 2 bases and J 4 bases, leaving 9 bases between the germline ends. Germline CDR1 is SGHRS and CDR2 is YFSETQ. This CDR3 is 13 amino acids long. The CDR3 region is CASSFPGITEAFF. Written as DNA, the CDR3 is TGCGCCAGCAGCTTTCCAGGGATCACTGAAGCTTTCTTT.

This clonotype has at least ten counts. The V gene is TRBV7-9, the J gene TRBJ2-1, with 8 bases fitting TRBD1. This CDR3 is 13 amino acids long. The germline V gene encodes CDR1 SEHNR and CDR2 FQNEAQ (reference sequence). V shed 5 bases and J 8 bases; nucleotides not matched to a gene: 5. Here the CDR3 DNA reads TGTGCCAGCAGCCCGGACAGGGATCATGAGCAGTTCTTC. It is translated as CASSPDRDHEQFF.

This clonotype was found many times. This chain links TRBV12-3 or TRBV12-4 with TRBJ2-3; TRBD1 agrees at 9 bases. The CDR3 covers 16 residues. V lost 6 bases to trimming and J lost 2 bases; unmatched junction nucleotides: 9. The CDR3 DNA reads TGTGCCAGCAGCTCCTGGGACAGGGCTAACACAGATACGCAGTATTTT. It translates to CASSSWDRANTDTQYF.